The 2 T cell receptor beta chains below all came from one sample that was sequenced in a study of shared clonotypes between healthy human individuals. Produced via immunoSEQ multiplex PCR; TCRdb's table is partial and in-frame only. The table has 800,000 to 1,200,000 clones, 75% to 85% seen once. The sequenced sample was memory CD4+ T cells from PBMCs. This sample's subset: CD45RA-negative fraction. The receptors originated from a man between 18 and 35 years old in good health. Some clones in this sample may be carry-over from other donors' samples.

The CDR3 is CASSEAPGRNEQFF. In DNA form, the CDR3 reads TGTGCCAGCAGTGAAGCCCCAGGGCGCAATGAGCAGTTCTTC. The chain uses TRBV2 and TRBJ2-1, with D perhaps TRBD1 (5 bases). The V end lost 0 bases, the J end lost 6 bases, and 9 bases lay between the germline ends. Per germline, CDR1 SNHLY and CDR2 FYNNEI. The CDR3 has 14 amino acids.

The CDR3 region has the DNA TGCGCCAGCGGACAGGGGACTACAGCTAATGAAAAACTGTTTTTT. It yields the protein CASGQGTTANEKLFF. The chain combines TRBV5-1 with TRBJ1-4, with TRBD1 matching over 9 bases. Germline-derived CDR1 and CDR2 are SGHRS and YFSETQ. The CDR3 totals 15 residues. V trimming: 7 bases; J trimming: 3 bases; junction bases outside the gene matches: 7.